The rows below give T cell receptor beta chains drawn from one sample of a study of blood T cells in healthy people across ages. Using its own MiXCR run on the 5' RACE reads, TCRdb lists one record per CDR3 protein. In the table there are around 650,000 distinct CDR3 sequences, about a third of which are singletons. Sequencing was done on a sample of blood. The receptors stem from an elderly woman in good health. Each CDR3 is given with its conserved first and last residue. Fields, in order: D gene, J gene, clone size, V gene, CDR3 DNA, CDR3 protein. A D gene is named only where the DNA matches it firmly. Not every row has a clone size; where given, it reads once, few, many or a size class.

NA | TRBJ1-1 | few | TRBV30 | TGTGCCTGGAGTCCGACAATGAACACTGAAGCTTTCTTT | CAWSPTMNTEAFF
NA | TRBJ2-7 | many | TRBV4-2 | TGTGCCAGCAGCCTTTCCCCGGCAGGGCCCTTTACCTACGAGCAGTACTTC | CASSLSPAGPFTYEQYF
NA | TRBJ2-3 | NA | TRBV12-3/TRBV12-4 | TGTGCCAGCGCCTGGGCAGATACGCAGTATTTT | CASAWADTQYF
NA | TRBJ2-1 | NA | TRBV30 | TGTCCCTCCAAGGGGGGGCTGTACAATGAGCAGTTCTTC | CPSKGGLYNEQFF
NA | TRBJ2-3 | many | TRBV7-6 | TGTGCCAGCAGCTTAGGGGAGTTTTCGGAGCAGTATTTT | CASSLGEFSEQYF
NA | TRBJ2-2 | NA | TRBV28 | TGTGCCAGCAGTTCCGTAAGCCCAGGGACCGGGGAGCTGTTTTTT | CASSSVSPGTGELFF
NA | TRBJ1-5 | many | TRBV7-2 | TGTGCCAGCAGCTTAGAGGGTTATGGCAATCAGCCCCAGCATTTT | CASSLEGYGNQPQHF
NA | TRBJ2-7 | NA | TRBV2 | TGTGCCAGCAGTGGCTCAGGGAACGAGCAGTACTTC | CASSGSGNEQYF
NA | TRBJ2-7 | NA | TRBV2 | TGTGCCAGCAGGGAAGTCCGGATCTACGAGCAGTACTTC | CASREVRIYEQYF
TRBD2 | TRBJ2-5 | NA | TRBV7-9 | TGTGCCAGCAGCCGTAGCGGGGGGGCGTTGGAGACCCAGTACTTC | CASSRSGGALETQYF
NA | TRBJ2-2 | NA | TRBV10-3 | TGTGCCATCAGTGAGATCCTAAGCCCCGGGGAGCTGTTTTTT | CAISEILSPGELFF
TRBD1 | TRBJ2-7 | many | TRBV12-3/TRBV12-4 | TGTGCCAGCAGTTTGGGGGACAGAACCTACGAGCAGTACTTC | CASSLGDRTYEQYF
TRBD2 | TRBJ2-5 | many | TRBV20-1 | TGCAGTACTTTAGCGGGTGTGGAAGAGACCCAGTACTTC | CSTLAGVEETQYF
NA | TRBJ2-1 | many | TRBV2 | TGTGCCAGCAGTCGCAGGGACGGGAATGAGCAGTTCTTC | CASSRRDGNEQFF
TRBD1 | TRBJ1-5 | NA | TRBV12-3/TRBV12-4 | TGTGCCAGCAATCGACAGGGATTGAGCAATCAGCCCCAGCATTTT | CASNRQGLSNQPQHF
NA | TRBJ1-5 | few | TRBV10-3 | TGTGCCATCAGGCCGGGGCAGAATCAGCCCCAGCATTTT | CAIRPGQNQPQHF
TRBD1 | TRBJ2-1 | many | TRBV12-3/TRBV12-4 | TGTGCCAGCAGCCTACTAGCCCTTCGACAGGGGATGGGTTACAATGAGCAGTTCTTC | CASSLLALRQGMGYNEQFF
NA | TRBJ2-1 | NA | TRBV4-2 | TGTGCCAGTAGCCAAGATTTAGCAAACAATGAGCAGTTCTTC | CASSQDLANNEQFF
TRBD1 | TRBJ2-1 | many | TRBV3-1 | TGTGCCAGCAGCCTCGACAGGGTAGAATTAAATGAGCAGTTCTTC | CASSLDRVELNEQFF
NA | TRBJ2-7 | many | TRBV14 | TGTGCCAGCAGCCAGATCACAGGGAACCTCCACGAGCAGTACTTC | CASSQITGNLHEQYF
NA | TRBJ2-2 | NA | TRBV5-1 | TGCGCCAGCGGGCCTGCGCGGGCCACCGGGGAGCTGTTTTTT | CASGPARATGELFF
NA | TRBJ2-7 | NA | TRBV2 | TGTGCCAGCAGTGATATAGGTGGTGGGGTCGAGCAGTACTTC | CASSDIGGGVEQYF
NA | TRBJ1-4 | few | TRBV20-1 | TGCAGGGCTAGAGACTTGTTGGAAAAACTGTTTTTT | CRARDLLEKLFF